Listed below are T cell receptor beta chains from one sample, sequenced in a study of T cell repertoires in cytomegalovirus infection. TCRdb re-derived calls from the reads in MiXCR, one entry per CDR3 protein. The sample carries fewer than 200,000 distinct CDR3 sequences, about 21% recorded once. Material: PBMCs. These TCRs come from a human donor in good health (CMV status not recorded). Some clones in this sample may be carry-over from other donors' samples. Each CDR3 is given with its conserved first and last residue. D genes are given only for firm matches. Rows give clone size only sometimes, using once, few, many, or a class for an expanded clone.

TGTGCCAGCAGTTTACACACAGGTTTGACACCCCTCCACTTT	CASSLHTGLTPLHF	TRBV12-3/TRBV12-4	TRBJ1-6	many	NA
TGTGCCACCAGCAGAGAACAGAAGACCTACAATGAGCAGTTCTTC	CATSREQKTYNEQFF	TRBV15	TRBJ2-1	NA	NA
TGTGCCAGCAGTTTATCGGGCAGTCTACAAGAGACCCAGTACTTC	CASSLSGSLQETQYF	TRBV28	TRBJ2-5	few	NA
TGTGCCAGCAGCTACGGGACTAGCGGGAGGCCAGATACGCAGTATTTT	CASSYGTSGRPDTQYF	TRBV7-3	TRBJ2-3	NA	TRBD2
TGTGCCAGCCTCGGGACAGGAGTTAGCACAGATACGCAGTATTTT	CASLGTGVSTDTQYF	TRBV2	TRBJ2-3	few	TRBD1
TGTGCCAGCAGCTTGGGACACAGGGATGTCACTGAAGCTTTCTTT	CASSLGHRDVTEAFF	TRBV5-6	TRBJ1-1	few	NA
TGTGCCAGCAGCCCTCGGGACAGGGTCGAACTGTTTTTT	CASSPRDRVELFF	TRBV7-9	TRBJ1-4	many	TRBD1
TGTGCCACCAGCAGAGATCCAGGAAACTCCTACGCGCAGTACTTC	CATSRDPGNSYAQYF	TRBV15	TRBJ2-7	once	NA
TGTGCCAGCAGCTTGCCCCCATTGCGGGGGGACAATGAGCAGTTCTTC	CASSLPPLRGDNEQFF	TRBV5-4	TRBJ2-1	NA	TRBD2
TGTGCCAGCTTCCGCGGGGGGGGCAATGAGCAGTTCTTC	CASFRGGGNEQFF	TRBV27	TRBJ2-1	few	TRBD2
TGTGCCTGGAGTACTTACGAGGGGGGCACCATATATTTT	CAWSTYEGGTIYF	TRBV30	TRBJ1-3	few	NA
TGTGCCAGCAGCCACTCAGCCAATGAGCAGTTCTTC	CASSHSANEQFF	TRBV4-1	TRBJ2-1	NA	NA
TGTGCCAGCGCAGTATACACCGGGGAGCTGTTTTTT	CASAVYTGELFF	TRBV19	TRBJ2-2	NA	NA
TGTGCCAGCAGCCCCCGGGTGCCCTACGAGCAGTACTTC	CASSPRVPYEQYF	TRBV7-2	TRBJ2-7	NA	NA